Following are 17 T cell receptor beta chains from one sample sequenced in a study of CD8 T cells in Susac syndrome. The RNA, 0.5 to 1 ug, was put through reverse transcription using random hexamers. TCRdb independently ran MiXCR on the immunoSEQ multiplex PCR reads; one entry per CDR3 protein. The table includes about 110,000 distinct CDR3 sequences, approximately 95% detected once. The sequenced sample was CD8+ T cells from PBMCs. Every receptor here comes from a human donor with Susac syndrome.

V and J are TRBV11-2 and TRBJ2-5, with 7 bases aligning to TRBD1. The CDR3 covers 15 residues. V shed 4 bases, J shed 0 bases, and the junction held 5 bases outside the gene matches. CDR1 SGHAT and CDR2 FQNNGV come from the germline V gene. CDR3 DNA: TGTGCCAGCAGCTGGGGACAGACGTACCAAGAGACCCAGTACTTC. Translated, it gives CASSWGQTYQETQYF.

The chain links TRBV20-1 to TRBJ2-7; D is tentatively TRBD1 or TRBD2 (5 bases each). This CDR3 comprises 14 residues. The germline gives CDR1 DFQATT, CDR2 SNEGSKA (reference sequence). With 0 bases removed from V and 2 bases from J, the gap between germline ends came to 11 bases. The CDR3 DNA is TGCAGTGCTAGAGATGAGAGGGGCACCTACGAGCAGTACTTC. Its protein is CSARDERGTYEQYF.

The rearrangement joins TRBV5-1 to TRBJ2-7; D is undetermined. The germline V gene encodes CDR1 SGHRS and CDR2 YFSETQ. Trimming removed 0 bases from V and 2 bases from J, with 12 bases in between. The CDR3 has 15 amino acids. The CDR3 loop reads CASSLGLGKAYEQYF. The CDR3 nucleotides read TGCGCCAGCAGCTTGGGACTTGGCAAAGCCTACGAGCAGTACTTC.

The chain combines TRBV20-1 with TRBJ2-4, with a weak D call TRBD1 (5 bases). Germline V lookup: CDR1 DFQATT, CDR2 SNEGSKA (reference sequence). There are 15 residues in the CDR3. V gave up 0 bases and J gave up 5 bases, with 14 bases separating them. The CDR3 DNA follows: TGCAGTGCTAGAGATGGATTCAGGGCGGAAAACATTCAGTACTTC. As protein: CSARDGFRAENIQYF.

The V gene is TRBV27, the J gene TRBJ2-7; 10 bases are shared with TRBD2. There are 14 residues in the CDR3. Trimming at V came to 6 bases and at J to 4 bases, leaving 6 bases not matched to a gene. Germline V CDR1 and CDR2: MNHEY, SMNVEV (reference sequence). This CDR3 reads CASSYLAGVYEQYF. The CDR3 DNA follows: TGTGCCAGCAGCTACCTAGCGGGGGTTTACGAGCAGTACTTC.

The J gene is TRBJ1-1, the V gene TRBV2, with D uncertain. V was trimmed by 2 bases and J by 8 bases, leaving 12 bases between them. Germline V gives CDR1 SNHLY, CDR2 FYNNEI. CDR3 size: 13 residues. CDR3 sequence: CASSEPERPEAFF. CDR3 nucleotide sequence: TGTGCCAGCAGTGAACCTGAAAGACCCGAAGCTTTCTTT.

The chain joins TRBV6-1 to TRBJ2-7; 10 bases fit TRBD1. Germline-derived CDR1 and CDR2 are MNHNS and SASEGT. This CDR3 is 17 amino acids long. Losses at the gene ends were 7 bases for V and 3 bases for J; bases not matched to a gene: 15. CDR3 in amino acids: CASNPGQGLGRGYEQYF. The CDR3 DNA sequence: TGTGCCAGCAATCCGGGACAGGGGCTGGGGAGGGGCTACGAGCAGTACTTC.

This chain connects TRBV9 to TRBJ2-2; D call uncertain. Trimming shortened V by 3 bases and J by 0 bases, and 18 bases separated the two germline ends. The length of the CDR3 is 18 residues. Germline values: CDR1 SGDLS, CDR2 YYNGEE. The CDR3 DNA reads TGTGCCAGCAGCGCGACCCTCGGAAGTAGTTCGAACACCGGGGAGCTGTTTTTT. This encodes CASSATLGSSSNTGELFF. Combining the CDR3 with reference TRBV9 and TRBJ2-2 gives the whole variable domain DSGVTQTPKHLITATGQRVTLRCSPRSGDLSVYWYQQSLDQGLQFLIQYYNGEERAKGNILERFSAQQFPDLHSELNLSSLELGDSALYFCASSATLGSSSNTGELFFGEGSRLTVL.

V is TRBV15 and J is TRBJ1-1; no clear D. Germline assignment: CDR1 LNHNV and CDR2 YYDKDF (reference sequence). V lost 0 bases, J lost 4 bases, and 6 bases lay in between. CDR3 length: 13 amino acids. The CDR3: CATSREGRTEAFF. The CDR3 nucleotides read TGTGCCACCAGCAGAGAAGGACGCACTGAAGCTTTCTTT.

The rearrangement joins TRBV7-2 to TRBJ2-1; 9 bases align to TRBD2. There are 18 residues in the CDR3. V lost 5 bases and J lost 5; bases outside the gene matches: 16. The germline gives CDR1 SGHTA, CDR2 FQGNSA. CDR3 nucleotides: TGTGCCAGCAGCACCCCCCTGGGCGGGGGGGCCTTAAACAATGAGCAGTTCTTC. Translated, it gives CASSTPLGGGALNNEQFF. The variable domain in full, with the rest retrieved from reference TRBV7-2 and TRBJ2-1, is GAGVSQSPSNKVTEKGKDVELRCDPISGHTALYWYRQSLGQGLEFLIYFQGNSAPDKSGLPSDRFSAERTGGSVSTLTIQRTQQEDSAVYLCASSTPLGGGALNNEQFFGPGTRLTVL.

CDR3 loop: CASTAVSNQPQHF. The CDR3 bases are TGTGCCAGCACCGCCGTTAGCAATCAGCCCCAGCATTTT. This chain uses TRBV6-6 with TRBJ1-5; D not resolved. CDR3 size: 13 residues. The V gene's germline CDR1 is MNHNY and CDR2 SVGAGI (reference sequence). With 7 bases removed from V and 0 bases from J, the gap between germline ends came to 7 bases.

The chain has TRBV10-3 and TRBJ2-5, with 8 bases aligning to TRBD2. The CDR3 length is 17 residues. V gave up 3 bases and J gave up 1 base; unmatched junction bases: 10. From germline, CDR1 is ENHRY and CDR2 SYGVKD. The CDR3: CAISDPGERGSQETQYF. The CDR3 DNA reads TGTGCCATCAGTGATCCCGGGGAGCGGGGGAGCCAAGAGACCCAGTACTTC.

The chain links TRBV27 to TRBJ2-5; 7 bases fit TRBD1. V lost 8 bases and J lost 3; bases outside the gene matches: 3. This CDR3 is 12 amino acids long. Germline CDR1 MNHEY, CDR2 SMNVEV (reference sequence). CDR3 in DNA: TGTGCCAGCCGGGACAGCGAAGAGACCCAGTACTTC. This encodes CASRDSEETQYF.

The CDR3 DNA follows: TGTGCCAGCAGCGCCCAGACAGGGGGCTACTATGGCTACACCTTC. Its translation is CASSAQTGGYYGYTF. The chain carries TRBV9 and TRBJ1-2, with 10 bases identical to TRBD1. CDR1 SGDLS and CDR2 YYNGEE come from the germline V gene. This CDR3 region has 15 residues. V was clipped by 3 bases and J by 3 bases; unmatched bases: 5. The entire variable domain, with the rest obtained from reference TRBV9 and TRBJ1-2, is as follows: DSGVTQTPKHLITATGQRVTLRCSPRSGDLSVYWYQQSLDQGLQFLIQYYNGEERAKGNILERFSAQQFPDLHSELNLSSLELGDSALYFCASSAQTGGYYGYTFGSGTRLTVV.

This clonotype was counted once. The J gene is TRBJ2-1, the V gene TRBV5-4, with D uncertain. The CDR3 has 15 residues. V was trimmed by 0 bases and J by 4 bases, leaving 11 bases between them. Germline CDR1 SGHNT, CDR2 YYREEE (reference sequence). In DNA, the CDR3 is TGTGCCAGCAGCTTGGACCGAATATCATACAATGAGCAGTTCTTC. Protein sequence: CASSLDRISYNEQFF.

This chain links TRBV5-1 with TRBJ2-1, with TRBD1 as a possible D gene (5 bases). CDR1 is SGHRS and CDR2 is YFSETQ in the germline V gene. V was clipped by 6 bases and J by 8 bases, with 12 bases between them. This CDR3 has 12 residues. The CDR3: CASNDRRYEQFF. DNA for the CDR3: TGCGCCAGCAACGACAGAAGGTATGAGCAGTTCTTC. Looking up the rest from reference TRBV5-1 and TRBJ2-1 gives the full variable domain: KAGVTQTPRYLIKTRGQQVTLSCSPISGHRSVSWYQQTPGQGLQFLFEYFSETQRNKGNFPGRFSGRQFSNSRSEMNVSTLELGDSALYLCASNDRRYEQFFGPGTRLTVL.

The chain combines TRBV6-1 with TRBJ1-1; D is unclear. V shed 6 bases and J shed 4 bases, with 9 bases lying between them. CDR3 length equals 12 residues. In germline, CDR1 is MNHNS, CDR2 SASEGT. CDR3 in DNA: TGTGCCAGCAGGTACCCGGCCACTGAAGCTTTCTTT. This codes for CASRYPATEAFF.